The table lists the clone carrying this T cell receptor (beta chain) with a count of one. Germline CDR1 and CDR2: LNHDA and SQIVND (reference sequence). Losses at the gene ends were 5 bases for V and 4 bases for J; bases not matched to a gene: 16. The CDR3 extends over 19 amino acids. The data were taken from a study of cytomegalovirus exposure and HLA in healthy donors. Researchers ran the PCR with 60 Vbeta and 13 Jbeta primers. Some clones are missing from TCRdb's copy, which holds only in-frame ones; the method was immunoSEQ multiplex PCR. The sample carries around 63,000 clones, around 80% recorded once.

The receptor comes from a man between 35 and 55 years old in good health and CMV-seronegative. The sample consisted of PBMCs. The rearrangement joins TRBV19 to TRBJ2-2; 10 nucleotides match TRBD2. CDR3 loop: CASSPRRVAGGWGTGELFF. CDR3 coding DNA: TGTGCCAGTAGTCCTCGTCGGGTAGCGGGAGGTTGGGGCACCGGGGAGCTGTTTTTT.